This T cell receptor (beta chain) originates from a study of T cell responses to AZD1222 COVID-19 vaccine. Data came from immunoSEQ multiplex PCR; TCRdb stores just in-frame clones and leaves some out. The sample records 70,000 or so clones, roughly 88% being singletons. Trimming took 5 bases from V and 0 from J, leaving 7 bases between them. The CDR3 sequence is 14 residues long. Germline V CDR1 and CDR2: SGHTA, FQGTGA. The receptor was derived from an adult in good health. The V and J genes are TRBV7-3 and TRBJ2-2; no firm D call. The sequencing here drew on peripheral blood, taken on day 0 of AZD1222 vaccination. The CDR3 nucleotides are TGTGCCAGCAGCCGACCTCCGAACACCGGGGAGCTGTTTTTT. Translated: CASSRPPNTGELFF.